Below, 2 T cell receptor beta chains from the same sample are listed, as sequenced in a study of cytotoxic CD8 clonotypes in ibrutinib-treated CLL. Assay: immunoSEQ multiplex PCR; the TCRdb copy retains only in-frame clones and omits some. The sample yields about 150,000 clones, about 76% seen once. Sequencing was performed on PBMCs, taken after 24 months of ibrutinib treatment. All receptors derive from a human donor with chronic lymphocytic leukemia.

J is TRBJ2-7 and V is TRBV21-1. TRBV21-1 has pseudogene status. This CDR3 is 16 amino acids long. Here the CDR3 reads CASSPPCRGDMDEQYF. In DNA form, the CDR3 reads TGTGCCAGCAGCCCCCCTTGTAGGGGAGATATGGACGAGCAGTACTTC.

In this sample, this clone turned up a few times. V usage is TRBV11-2 and J usage is TRBJ1-3; 7 nucleotides agree with TRBD1. CDR1 is SGHAT and CDR2 is FQNNGV in the germline V gene. Germline trimming cut 5 bases from V and 3 bases from J; bases unmatched to any gene: 7. The CDR3 sequence is 15 residues long. DNA of the CDR3: TGTGCCAGCAGCCCCCGGGGACAGCTTGGAAACACCATATATTTT. Protein: CASSPRGQLGNTIYF.